The present entry profiles one T cell receptor beta chain with its context. TCRdb re-called the PCR reads with MiXCR, one entry per CDR3 protein. The sample records under 100,000 distinct CDR3 sequences, 45% to 55% being singletons. This sample was included in a study of CDR3 diversity in severe acne. CDR1 and CDR2 from the germline V gene are SGHVS and FQNEAQ. The CDR3 runs to 14 residues. V lost 1 base and J 0 bases, leaving 7 bases between the germline ends. V gene TRBV7-8 combines with J gene TRBJ2-7, with D possibly matching TRBD1 (5 bases). This receptor was taken from a male donor in good health, serving as a control. The sample taken for sequencing was blood. As DNA, the CDR3 is TGTGCCAGCAGCTTAGAGACAGTCTCCTACGAGCAGTACTTC. Translating gives CASSLETVSYEQYF.